This TCR beta chain derives from a study of spatial heterogeneity in lung cancer. Whole-study context: Consistently, beta-chain sequences turned up in larger numbers than alpha-chain sequences did. Mean representation of each unique TCR and UMI combination in the raw reads exceeded nine occurrences.

MiXCR was run by TCRdb on the 5' RACE reads, yielding one entry per CDR3 protein. The table shows about 20,000 distinct CDR3 sequences, with under 20% occurring only once. The sample holds many counts of this clonotype. Its cognate antigen is unknown. The time point here: sample taken at primary tumor resection. In each case, whole RNA from tumor, nontumor lung or frozen PBMC was sequenced unsorted. The CDR3 runs 15 residues. V was trimmed by 0 bases and J by 3 bases, leaving 11 bases between them. Looked up from germline, CDR1 is KGHSH and CDR2 is LQKENI. The study's findings and limits: Ubiquitous expanded tumor TCRs surfaced in blood more at resection than they did at follow-up.

The chain recombines TRBV18 with TRBJ1-2; D ambiguous. Sequenced here: PBMCs, sampled at surgery. The clonotype comes from a male donor with early-stage non-small cell lung cancer. The CDR3 region has the DNA TGTGCCAGCTCACCACCTTTAATTCGCGACTATGGCTACACCTTC. This sequence encodes CASSPPLIRDYGYTF.